This T cell receptor (beta chain) was recovered during a study of identical twins' blood T cells. The length of the CDR3 is 15 residues. How the authors handled the data: Each library had 2.2 to 3.6 million CDR3 reads and about 90,000 to nearly 550,000 clonotypes. TCRdb passed the 5' RACE reads through MiXCR, listing each CDR3 protein once. Here the V and J calls rest on TCRdb's processing, not on the authors' analysis. This table has a few hundred thousand distinct CDR3 sequences, 28% appearing once. Broader study findings: Shared environment remains a possible cause of twin similarity. Even for out-of-frame TCRbeta, twins reportedly shared V gene usage much more than unrelated donors. Shared CDR3 clonotype counts between two donors mainly tracked the product of their cloneset sizes, twins included.

Notes on this clonotype: Its antigen remains unknown.

Sequencing was carried out using PBMCs. This rearrangement joins TRBV21-1 to TRBJ2-3; the table's D call, TRBD1, was not checked against the DNA. TRBV21-1 is flagged as a pseudogene. The sequence derives from a woman between 18 and 55 years old in good health. CDR3 residues: CASSKRRGSRDTQYF. In DNA form, the CDR3 reads TGTGCCAGCAGCAAAAGGCGGGGGAGCCGGGATACGCAGTATTTT.